Listed here are 26 T cell receptor beta chains from one sample, sequenced in a study of cytomegalovirus exposure and HLA in healthy donors. A multiplex PCR was run with 60 Vbeta primers and 13 Jbeta primers. Method: immunoSEQ multiplex PCR; TCRdb's copy keeps in-frame clones and lacks some. The table has some 100,000 clones, less than 65% seen once. Material: PBMCs. The receptors derive from a woman younger than 45 in good health and CMV-seropositive.

This clone has only a few counts. V gene TRBV5-1 combines with J gene TRBJ2-7; the match to TRBD1 covers 9 bases. Germline assignment: CDR1 SGHRS and CDR2 YFSETQ. The CDR3 loop spans 15 amino acids. V trimming: 6 bases; J trimming: 3 bases; junction bases outside the gene matches: 10. In nucleotides, the CDR3 is TGCGCCAGCAAAATCGGGACAGGGACGTACTACGAGCAGTACTTC. This translates into CASKIGTGTYYEQYF.

Worth noting for this clone: Its ends do not fully match the called genes, so a read error is possible. The rearrangement links TRBV6-1 to TRBJ1-2; weak D call: TRBD1 (5 bases). Per the germline V gene, CDR1 is MNHNS and CDR2 is SASEGT. The CDR3 is 14 residues long. The CDR3 coding sequence is TGTGCCAGCAGTCATATTCAGGGTTCAGGTGGCTACCCCTTC. Residues: CASSHIQGSGGYPF.

The chain joins TRBV29-1 to TRBJ1-1, with D possibly being TRBD1 (6 bases). This CDR3 contains 13 residues. Germline CDR1 reads SQVTM; CDR2 reads ANQGSEA. V gave up 8 bases and J gave up 1 base, with 14 bases separating them. Written as DNA, the CDR3 is TGCAGCATAACCGGGACATGGAACACTGAAGCTTTCTTT. It translates to CSITGTWNTEAFF. The complete variable domain, with remaining parts taken from reference TRBV29-1 and TRBJ1-1, reads SAVISQKPSRDICQRGTSLTIQCQVDSQVTMMFWYRQQPGQSLTLIATANQGSEATYESGFVIDKFPISRPNLTFSTLTVSNMSPEDSSIYLCSITGTWNTEAFFGQGTRLTVV.

The J gene is TRBJ2-1, the V gene TRBV9; a possible D gene is TRBD1 (5 bases). Trimming stripped 3 bases from V and 10 bases from J, with 17 bases between. In germline, CDR1 is SGDLS, CDR2 YYNGEE. The CDR3 covers 14 residues. CDR3 residues: CASSAQLQASEQFF. The CDR3 bases are TGTGCCAGCAGCGCACAACTACAGGCTTCCGAGCAGTTCTTC.

The CDR3 region is CASSEARVGVNTEAFF. The CDR3 coding sequence is TGTGCCAGCAGTGAAGCCAGGGTGGGCGTGAACACTGAAGCTTTCTTT. This chain links TRBV2 with TRBJ1-1; perhaps TRBD1 as D (5 bases). This CDR3 is built from 16 residues. V lost 0 bases and J lost 0, with 11 bases in between. Germline lookup yields CDR1 SNHLY and CDR2 FYNNEI.

V gene TRBV2 combines with J gene TRBJ1-3, with 7 bases matching TRBD1. The CDR3 consists of 14 residues. The germline V gene encodes CDR1 SNHLY and CDR2 FYNNEI. Trimming at V came to 6 bases and at J to 4 bases, leaving 6 bases not matched to a gene. The CDR3 sequence is CASSTRTGGNTIYF. Here the CDR3 DNA reads TGTGCCAGCAGCACACGGACAGGAGGAAACACCATATATTTT.

This chain links TRBV30 with TRBJ1-6, with D perhaps TRBD1 (6 bases). Per germline, CDR1 GTSNPN and CDR2 SVGIG (reference sequence). Trimming cost V 2 bases and J 5 bases, with 13 bases left between them. The CDR3 is 15 amino acids. The DNA of the CDR3 is TGTGCCTGGAGTAAGACAGGAATTCATAATTCACCCCTCCACTTT. Translation gives CAWSKTGIHNSPLHF.

This clone was detected only a few times. This chain uses TRBV6-1 with TRBJ1-1, with D possibly being TRBD1 (5 bases). V gave up 7 bases and J gave up 4 bases, with 7 bases separating them. The CDR3 sequence is 11 residues long. Germline V gene sequence: CDR1 MNHNS, CDR2 SASEGT. The CDR3 region is CASKGITEAFF. The CDR3 DNA is TGTGCCAGCAAGGGGATCACTGAAGCTTTCTTT.

This clone was detected a few times. The CDR3 reads CASSYSIRGYPEAFF. The CDR3 DNA reads as TGTGCCAGCAGTTACTCGATTCGGGGTTATCCTGAAGCTTTCTTT. The chain combines TRBV6-5 with TRBJ1-1, with D uncertain. The CDR3 spans 15 residues. Germline V gene data show CDR1 as MNHEY and CDR2 as SVGAGI. V was clipped by 0 bases and J by 6 bases, with 14 bases between them.

This chain joins TRBV7-9 and TRBJ2-1; TRBD2 aligns across 13 bases. Trimming removed 5 bases from V and 4 bases from J; junction bases left unmatched: 2. The length of the CDR3 is 15 residues. Looked up from germline, CDR1 is SEHNR and CDR2 is FQNEAQ (reference sequence). The CDR3 DNA reads TGTGCCAGCAGCCCGACTAGCGGGGGGTACAATGAGCAGTTCTTC. It is translated as CASSPTSGGYNEQFF.

The J gene is TRBJ1-2, the V gene TRBV19, with a weak D call TRBD1 (5 bases). CDR1 and CDR2 from the germline V gene are LNHDA and SQIVND (reference sequence). CDR3 length: 13 amino acids. V shed 6 bases and J shed 6 bases, with 14 bases lying between them. CDR3 in amino acids: CASSPGTGDGYTF. CDR3 DNA: TGTGCCAGTAGCCCTGGGACGGGAGATGGCTACACCTTC.

This clone was seen only once. V usage is TRBV5-4 and J usage is TRBJ2-2; 8 bases match TRBD1. CDR1 and CDR2 from the germline V gene are SGHNT and YYREEE (reference sequence). V lost 6 bases and J lost 4; bases outside the gene matches: 8. CDR3 length: 15 amino acids. The chain's CDR3 is CASNRGQGATGELFF. In DNA, the CDR3 is TGTGCCAGCAACAGAGGGCAGGGGGCCACCGGGGAGCTGTTTTTT.

This clone was counted a few times. The V call is TRBV27, the J call TRBJ2-3, with D tentatively TRBD2 (7 bases). The CDR3 covers 17 residues. V was pared by 5 bases and J by 2 bases, with 20 bases between. Germline CDR1 reads MNHEY; CDR2 reads SMNVEV (reference sequence). CDR3 DNA sequence: TGTGCCAGCAGTCCCTGGAGGGGGGGCCTAATCACAGATACGCAGTATTTT. This gives the protein CASSPWRGGLITDTQYF.

The sample holds one count of this clone. J is TRBJ1-3 and V is TRBV2; TRBD1 matches at 9 bases. V shed 11 bases and J 6 bases; nucleotides not matched to a gene: 5. The CDR3 is 12 residues long. CDR1 and CDR2 from the germline V gene are SNHLY and FYNNEI. CDR3 sequence: CAVGQGLNTIYF. CDR3 DNA: TGTGCCGTAGGACAGGGGCTAAACACCATATATTTT.

The chain joins TRBV19 to TRBJ2-5; 12 bases align to TRBD2. Germline assignment: CDR1 LNHDA and CDR2 SQIVND (reference sequence). The CDR3 contains 15 residues. With 7 bases clipped from V and 11 bases from J, the junction kept 14 bases outside the gene matches. CDR3 loop: CASTAGTSGQGEQYF. The CDR3 DNA sequence: TGTGCCAGTACAGCCGGGACTAGCGGGCAGGGGGAGCAGTACTTC.

As to this clone: Other DNA sequences in this specimen translate into the identical CDR3. V usage is TRBV5-4 and J usage is TRBJ2-7; D perhaps matches TRBD1 (5 bases). This CDR3 region has 12 residues. V lost 3 bases, J lost 4 bases, and 8 bases lay in between. In germline, CDR1 is SGHNT, CDR2 YYREEE (reference sequence). CDR3 in DNA: TGTGCCAGCAGCTCCGACAGTTACGAGCAGTACTTC. It is translated as CASSSDSYEQYF.

V gene TRBV6-1 combines with J gene TRBJ2-5; D is perhaps TRBD1 (5 bases). The ends were cut back, 1 base at V and 5 bases at J, with 8 bases in the middle. Looked up from germline, CDR1 is MNHNS and CDR2 is SASEGT. CDR3 length equals 13 residues. Written as DNA, the CDR3 is TGTGCCAGCAGTGAAGTCAGGGTGGAGACCCAGTACTTC. Protein product: CASSEVRVETQYF.

The sample holds a few counts of this clone. The V call is TRBV7-9, the J call TRBJ1-4; D call uncertain. Germline V gives CDR1 SEHNR, CDR2 FQNEAQ (reference sequence). The CDR3 has 11 amino acids. With 6 bases removed from V and 8 bases from J, the gap between germline ends came to 7 bases. The CDR3 here is CASSPGEKLFF. In nucleotides, the CDR3 is TGTGCCAGCAGTCCCGGGGAAAAACTGTTTTTT.

The chain combines TRBV29-1 with TRBJ2-7, with D maybe TRBD1 (6 bases). Trimming pared 7 bases from V and 4 bases from J, leaving 11 bases between. Germline V gene data show CDR1 as SQVTM and CDR2 as ANQGSEA. The CDR3 consists of 11 residues. The CDR3 is CSARRGYEQYF. The DNA of the CDR3 is TGCAGCGCCCGTAGGGGGTACGAGCAGTACTTC.

CDR3 sequence: CAWSGQGNEKLFF. The CDR3 bases are TGTGCCTGGTCCGGACAGGGAAATGAAAAACTGTTTTTT. This chain connects TRBV30 to TRBJ1-4; 8 nucleotides line up with TRBD1. This CDR3 has 13 amino acids. J gave up 5 bases and V 5 bases, and 4 bases lay outside the gene matches. Germline CDR1 GTSNPN, CDR2 SVGIG (reference sequence).

Note on this clone: An end of the junction differs from the germline gene, which may be a read error. The gene calls are TRBV27 and TRBJ1-5; D is ambiguous. This CDR3 has 15 residues. Per the germline V gene, CDR1 is MNHEY and CDR2 is SMNVEV (reference sequence). As DNA, the CDR3 is TGTGCCAGCAGTTTATCGTCGGTTAGCAGTCAGCCCCAGCATTTT. Protein: CASSLSSVSSQPQHF.

The sample holds a few counts of this clone. The chain links TRBV19 to TRBJ2-4, with a possible D match to TRBD2 (5 bases). This CDR3 has 13 residues. Germline-derived CDR1 and CDR2 are LNHDA and SQIVND (reference sequence). CDR3 coding DNA: TGTGCTATCGGTCCGGGGAGTTGGAACATTCAGTACTTC. Amino acids: CAIGPGSWNIQYF.

CDR3 bases: TGTGCCAGCCAACCTTGGGGACATATAGGATCACCCCTCCACTTT. It translates to CASQPWGHIGSPLHF. This chain uses TRBV25-1 with TRBJ1-6, with a weak D call TRBD1 (6 bases). This CDR3 region has 15 residues. From germline, CDR1 is MGHDK and CDR2 SYGVNS. Between the trimmed V and J ends, which lost 8 bases and 10 bases, there was a span of 21 bases.

A note on this clone: An end of the junction does not agree with germline; a read error may underlie this. The chain couples TRBV2 to TRBJ1-1, with no clear D. The V gene's germline CDR1 is SNHLY and CDR2 FYNNEI. CDR3 length: 12 amino acids. The CDR3 here is CASREGQCEAFF. The DNA for the CDR3 is TGTGCCAGCAGGGAAGGGCAATGTGAAGCTTTCTTT.

This clone was counted once. This rearrangement joins TRBV6-4 to TRBJ1-6; D unresolved. Germline CDR1 MRHNA, CDR2 SNTAGT. The CDR3 totals 13 residues. Trimming pared 1 base from V and 9 bases from J, leaving 7 bases between. The CDR3 loop is CASSDYEGSPLHF. In nucleotides, the CDR3 is TGTGCCAGCAGTGACTATGAGGGTTCACCCCTCCACTTT.

A few counts support this clone. This chain connects TRBV6-1 to TRBJ1-5; D uncertain. CDR1 is MNHNS, CDR2 SASEGT, per germline. Between the trimmed V and J ends, which lost 1 base and 0 bases, there was a span of 7 bases. This CDR3 has 15 amino acids. CDR3 sequence: CASSEGLYSNQPQHF. The CDR3 DNA reads TGTGCCAGCAGTGAAGGACTTTATAGCAATCAGCCCCAGCATTTT.